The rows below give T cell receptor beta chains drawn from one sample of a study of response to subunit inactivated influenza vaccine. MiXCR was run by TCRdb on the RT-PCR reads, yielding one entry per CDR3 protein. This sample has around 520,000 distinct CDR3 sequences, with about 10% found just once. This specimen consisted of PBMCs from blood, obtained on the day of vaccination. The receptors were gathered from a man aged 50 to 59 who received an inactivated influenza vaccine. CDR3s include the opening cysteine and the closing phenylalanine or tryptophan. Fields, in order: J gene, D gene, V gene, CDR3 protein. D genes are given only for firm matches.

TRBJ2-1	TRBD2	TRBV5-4	CASRGGLAGDSEQFF
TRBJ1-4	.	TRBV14	CASSQLRHVEKLFF
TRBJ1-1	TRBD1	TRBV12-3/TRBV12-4	CASSSGTVEAFF
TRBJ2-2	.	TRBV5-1	CASSLGAGTNGELFF
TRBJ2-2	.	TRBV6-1	CASSPYGGAGELFF
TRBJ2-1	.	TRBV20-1	CSARGSRSYNEQFF
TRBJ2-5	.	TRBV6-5	CASSSKSARDKETQYF
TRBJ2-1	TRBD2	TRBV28	CASSSLAGGPGYNEQFF
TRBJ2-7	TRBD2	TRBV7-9	CASRSGGELYEQYF
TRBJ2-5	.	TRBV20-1	CSARETVKETQYF
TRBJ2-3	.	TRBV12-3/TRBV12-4	CASSLLARVKYF
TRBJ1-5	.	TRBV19	CASSRPGGGDQPQHF
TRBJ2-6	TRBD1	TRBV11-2	CASSPLDRGLSGANVLTF
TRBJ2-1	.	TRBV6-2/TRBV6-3	CASSYSTDPGPRGRPGF
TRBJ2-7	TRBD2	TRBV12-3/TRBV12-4	CASSLYAGGDEQYF
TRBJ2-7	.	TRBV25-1	CASSVYYEQYF
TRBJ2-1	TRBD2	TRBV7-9	CASSQLTSGSIRNEQFF
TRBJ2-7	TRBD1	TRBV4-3	CASSQLAGTGRYEQYF
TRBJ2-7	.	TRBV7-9	CASSPEGRSSYEQYF
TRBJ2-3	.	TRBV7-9	CASSQRLGTDTQYF
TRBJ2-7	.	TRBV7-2	CASSLSGGHSYEQYF
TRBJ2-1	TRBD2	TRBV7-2	CASSLMEAGGVWNEQFF
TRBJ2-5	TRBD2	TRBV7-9	CASSFERTSGSQETQYF
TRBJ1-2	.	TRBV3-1	CASSRGSSYGYTF
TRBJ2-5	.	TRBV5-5	CASSLYRQSILGETQYF
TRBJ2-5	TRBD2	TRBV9	CASSPAGTSATETQYF
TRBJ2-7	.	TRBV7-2	CASSSWTDSYEQYF
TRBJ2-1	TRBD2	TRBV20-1	CSAKRLADEQFF
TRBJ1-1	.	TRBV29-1	CSVTENTEAFF
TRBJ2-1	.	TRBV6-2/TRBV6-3	CASSVEGGNEQFF
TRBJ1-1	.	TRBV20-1	CSAREGNTEAFF
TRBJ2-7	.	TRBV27	CASSLSPTLAFDEQYF
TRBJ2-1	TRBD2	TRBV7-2	CASSLIPSGRYNEQFF
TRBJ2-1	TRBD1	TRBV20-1	CSAPGQGHYSYNEQFF
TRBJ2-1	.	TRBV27	CASSLKWTPLSPGSYNEQFF
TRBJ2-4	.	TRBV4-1	CASSQVISRRGQNIQYF
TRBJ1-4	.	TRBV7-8	CASSRGGTTTNEKLFF
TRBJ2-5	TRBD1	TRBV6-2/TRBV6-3	CASRTGGNQETQYF
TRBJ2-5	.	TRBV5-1	CASSSREETQYF
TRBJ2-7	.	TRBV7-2	CASSPRAEETSYEQYF
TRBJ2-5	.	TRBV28	CASSLPWAAAETQYF
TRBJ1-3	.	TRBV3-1	CASSQGRQGHSGNTIYF
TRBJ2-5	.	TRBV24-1	CATSDLSGTQETQYF
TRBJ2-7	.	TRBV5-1	CASSLEGPRTYEQYF
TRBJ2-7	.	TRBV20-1	CSARKVAYEQYF
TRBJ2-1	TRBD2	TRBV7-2	CASSRSLGLADYNEQFF
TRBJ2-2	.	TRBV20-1	CSARDTTANTGELFF
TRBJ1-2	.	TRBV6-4	CASRPSNDYGYTF
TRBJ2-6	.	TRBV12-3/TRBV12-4	CASSFSVGLGAGANVLTF
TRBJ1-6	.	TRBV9	CASSAPGRYNSPLHF
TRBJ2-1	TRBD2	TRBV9	CASSVARWEGRGDEQFF
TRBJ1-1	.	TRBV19	CASSPWTQNTEAFF